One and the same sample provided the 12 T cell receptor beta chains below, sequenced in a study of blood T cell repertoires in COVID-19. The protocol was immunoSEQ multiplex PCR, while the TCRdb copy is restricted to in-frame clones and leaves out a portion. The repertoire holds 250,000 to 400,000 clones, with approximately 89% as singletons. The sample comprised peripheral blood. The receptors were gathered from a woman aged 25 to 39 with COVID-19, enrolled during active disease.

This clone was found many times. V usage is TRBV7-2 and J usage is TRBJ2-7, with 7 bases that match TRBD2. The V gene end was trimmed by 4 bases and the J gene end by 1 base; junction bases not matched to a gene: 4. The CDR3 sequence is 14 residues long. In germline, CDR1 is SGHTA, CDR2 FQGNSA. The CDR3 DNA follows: TGTGCCAGCAGCTGGAGGACTAGGTCCTACGAGCAGTACTTC. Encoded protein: CASSWRTRSYEQYF.

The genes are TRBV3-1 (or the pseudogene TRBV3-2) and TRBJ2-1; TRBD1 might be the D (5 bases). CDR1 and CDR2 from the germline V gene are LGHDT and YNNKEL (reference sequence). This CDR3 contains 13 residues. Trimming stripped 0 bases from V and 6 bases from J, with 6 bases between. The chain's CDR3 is CASSQETANEQFF. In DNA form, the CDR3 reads TGTGCCAGCAGCCAAGAGACAGCCAATGAGCAGTTCTTC.

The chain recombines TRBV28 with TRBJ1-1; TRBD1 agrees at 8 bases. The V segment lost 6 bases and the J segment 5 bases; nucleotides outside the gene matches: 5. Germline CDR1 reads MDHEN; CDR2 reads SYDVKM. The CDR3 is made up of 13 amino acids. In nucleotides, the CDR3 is TGTGCCAGCAGCTACAGGGGGGGTACTGAAGCTTTCTTT. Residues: CASSYRGGTEAFF.

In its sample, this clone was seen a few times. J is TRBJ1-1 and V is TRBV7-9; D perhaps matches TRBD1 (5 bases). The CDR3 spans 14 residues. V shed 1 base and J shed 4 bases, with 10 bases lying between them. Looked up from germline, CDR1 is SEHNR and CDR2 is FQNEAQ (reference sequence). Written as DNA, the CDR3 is TGTGCCAGCAGCTTAGTAGTCGGGGGCACTGAAGCTTTCTTT. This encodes CASSLVVGGTEAFF.

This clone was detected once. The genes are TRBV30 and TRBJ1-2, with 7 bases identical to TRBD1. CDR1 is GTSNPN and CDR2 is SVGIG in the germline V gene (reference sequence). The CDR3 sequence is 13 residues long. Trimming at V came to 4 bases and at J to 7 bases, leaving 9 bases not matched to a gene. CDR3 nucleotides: TGTGCCTGGACCGGGACAGCTTCGGGTGGCTACACCTTC. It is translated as CAWTGTASGGYTF.

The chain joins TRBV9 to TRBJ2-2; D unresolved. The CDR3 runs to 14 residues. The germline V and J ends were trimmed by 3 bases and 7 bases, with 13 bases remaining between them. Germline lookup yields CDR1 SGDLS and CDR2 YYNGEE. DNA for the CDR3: TGTGCCAGCAGCGAGCAGGTGGTAGGCGGGGAGCTGTTTTTT. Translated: CASSEQVVGGELFF.

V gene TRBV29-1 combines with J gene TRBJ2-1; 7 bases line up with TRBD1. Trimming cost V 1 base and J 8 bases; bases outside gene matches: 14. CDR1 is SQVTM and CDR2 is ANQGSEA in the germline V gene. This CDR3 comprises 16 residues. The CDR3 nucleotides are TGCAGCGTTGAAGGCTTACCGGGACAGCTTGGTGATGAGCAGTTCTTC. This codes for CSVEGLPGQLGDEQFF.

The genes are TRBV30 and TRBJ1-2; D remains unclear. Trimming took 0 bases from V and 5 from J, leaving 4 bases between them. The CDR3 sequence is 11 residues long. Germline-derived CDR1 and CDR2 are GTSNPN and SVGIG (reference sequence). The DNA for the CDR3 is TGTGCCTGGAGTGTTAGTTATGGCTACACCTTC. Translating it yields CAWSVSYGYTF.

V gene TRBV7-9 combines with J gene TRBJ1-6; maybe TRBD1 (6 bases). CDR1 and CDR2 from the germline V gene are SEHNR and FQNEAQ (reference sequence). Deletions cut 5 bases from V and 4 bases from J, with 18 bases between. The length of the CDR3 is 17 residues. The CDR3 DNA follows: TGTGCCAGCAGCGAAGATTCGACAGGTTCTTATAATTCACCCCTCCACTTT. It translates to CASSEDSTGSYNSPLHF. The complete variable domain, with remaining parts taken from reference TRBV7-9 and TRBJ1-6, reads DTGVSQNPRHKITKRGQNVTFRCDPISEHNRLYWYRQTLGQGPEFLTYFQNEAQLEKSRLLSDRFSAERPKGSFSTLEIQRTEQGDSAMYLCASSEDSTGSYNSPLHFGNGTRLTVT.

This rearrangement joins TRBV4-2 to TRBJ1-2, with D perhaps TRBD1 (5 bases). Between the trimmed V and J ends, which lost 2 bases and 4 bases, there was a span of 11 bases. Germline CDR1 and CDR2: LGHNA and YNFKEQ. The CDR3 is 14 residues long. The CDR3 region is CASSQRGGPYGYTF. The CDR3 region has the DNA TGTGCCAGCAGCCAACGGGGGGGTCCCTATGGCTACACCTTC.

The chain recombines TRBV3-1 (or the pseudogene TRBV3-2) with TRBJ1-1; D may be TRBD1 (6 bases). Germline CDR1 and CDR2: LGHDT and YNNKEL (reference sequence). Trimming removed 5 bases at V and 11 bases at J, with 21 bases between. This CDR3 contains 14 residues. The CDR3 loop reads CASSFIRGPRGAFF. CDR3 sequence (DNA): TGTGCCAGCAGCTTCATCAGGGGCCCGCGCGGGGCTTTCTTT.

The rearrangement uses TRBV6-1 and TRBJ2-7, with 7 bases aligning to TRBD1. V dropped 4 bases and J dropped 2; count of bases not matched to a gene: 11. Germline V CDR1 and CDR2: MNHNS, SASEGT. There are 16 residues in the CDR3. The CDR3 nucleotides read TGTGCCAGCAGTGCCCCACAGGGGTCAGGAGCCTACGAGCAGTACTTC. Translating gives CASSAPQGSGAYEQYF.